This T cell receptor (beta chain) originates from a study of cytomegalovirus exposure and HLA in healthy donors. Study-wide results and caveats: The authors reported that TCR beta sequences could predict HLA-A and HLA-B alleles. These predictions were accurate for most subjects in the first cohort. Later analysis reportedly placed an Asian-associated ancestry cluster below the roughly 700-donor mean in N-insertions.

Germline V gives CDR1 SGDLS, CDR2 YYNGEE. Trimming cost V 0 bases and J 4 bases; bases outside gene matches: 8. This CDR3 has 16 amino acids. Notes on this clone: Its target is not known.

The PCR had 60 Vbeta and 13 Jbeta primers. Sequencing was performed with immunoSEQ multiplex PCR; in TCRdb, only in-frame clones are kept and a portion is missing. The table shows roughly 160,000 clones, with roughly 85% occurring only once. This TCR derives from a woman between 25 and 40 years old in good health and CMV-seronegative. The chain combines TRBV9 with TRBJ2-5; TRBD2 matches 8 bases. The sequencing input was PBMCs. Here the CDR3 DNA reads TGTGCCAGCAGCGTAGGCACTAGCGGTAGAGGAGAGACCCAGTACTTC. Its translation: CASSVGTSGRGETQYF.